These T cell receptor beta chains were read from a single sample in a study of Graves' ophthalmopathy and Graves' hyperthyroidism. MiXCR, applied by TCRdb to the multiplex PCR reads, yields one record per CDR3 protein. The sample records 400,000 or so distinct CDR3 sequences, 17% being singletons. The sample comprised peripheral blood. The receptors stem from an adult woman with stable Graves' hyperthyroidism. The CDR3 runs from the conserved cysteine through the conserved F or W. The D gene is left open where the match is weak. Rows may omit the clone size; those that give it use once, few, many or a size class.

j_gene	abundance	d_gene	v_gene	CDR3nt	CDR3aa
TRBJ2-7	many	NA	TRBV19	TGTGCCAGTAGTATCCAGGGGTCCTACGAGCAGTACTTC	CASSIQGSYEQYF
TRBJ1-2	many	NA	TRBV29-1	TGCAGCGTTAGACGGGAGGCTAACTATGGCTACACCTTC	CSVRREANYGYTF
TRBJ2-7	few	NA	TRBV7-8	TGTGCCAGCAGCCGACCAGGCGGGGAGCAGTACTTC	CASSRPGGEQYF
TRBJ1-2	NA	NA	TRBV6-1	TGTGCCAGCAGAGAAGGGGGAGTCCCAGGCTATGGCTACACCTTC	CASREGGVPGYGYTF
TRBJ1-1	many	NA	TRBV27	TGTGCCAGCAACGGACGGCCGGGGGGCGCAAGGAACACTGAAGCTTTCTTT	CASNGRPGGARNTEAFF
TRBJ1-1	many	TRBD1	TRBV12-3/TRBV12-4	TGTGCCAGCAGTGACGGGACAGGGGGGGTGAACACTGAAGCTTTCTTT	CASSDGTGGVNTEAFF
TRBJ2-4	many	NA	TRBV6-2/TRBV6-3	TGTGCCAGCAGTTATAAGAGAGGGGCAAATGGAATTCAGTACTTC	CASSYKRGANGIQYF
TRBJ1-3	many	NA	TRBV12-3/TRBV12-4	TGTGCCAGCAGTCGGTCTGGAAACACCATATATTTT	CASSRSGNTIYF
TRBJ1-1	many	NA	TRBV6-1	TGTGCCACTAAACAGGGTGAAGCTTTCTTT	CATKQGEAFF
TRBJ2-4	many	TRBD2	TRBV30	TGTGCCTGGAGTGTACTCGGGAGGGGGGCCAGGGACATTCAGTACTTC	CAWSVLGRGARDIQYF
TRBJ1-1	many	TRBD1	TRBV3-1	TGTGCCAGCAGCCAAGCGACAGGGGGCGCAGCTTTCTTT	CASSQATGGAAFF
TRBJ2-7	NA	TRBD2	TRBV6-2/TRBV6-3	TGTGCCAGCAGTTCCGGGACTAGCGGGGGGGCCACCTACGAGCAGTACTTC	CASSSGTSGGATYEQYF
TRBJ1-1	many	NA	TRBV13	TGTGCCAGCAGCCCGGCGGTAGTTATGAACACTGAAGCTTTCTTT	CASSPAVVMNTEAFF
TRBJ2-7	many	NA	TRBV6-2/TRBV6-3	TGTGCCAGCAGTTACCGTTCCCCGGGGATTAAGGTTGGCGAGCAGTACTTC	CASSYRSPGIKVGEQYF
TRBJ1-5	NA	NA	TRBV9	TGTGCCAGCAGCGTACGGGGTTTGGGTCAGCCCCAGCATTTT	CASSVRGLGQPQHF
TRBJ2-7	many	NA	TRBV9	TGTGCCAGCAGCGTAGCCCCGCAGGACTACGAGCAGTACTTC	CASSVAPQDYEQYF
TRBJ2-7	many	TRBD1	TRBV28	TGTGCCAGCAGTAGCTGGGGCCGGGACAGGGCCAATCTGGGCCACGAGCAGTACTTC	CASSSWGRDRANLGHEQYF
TRBJ2-7	many	NA	TRBV19	TGTGCCAGTAGTAGCCAAGTAAGCTCCTACGAGCAGTACTTC	CASSSQVSSYEQYF
TRBJ2-7	NA	TRBD2	TRBV11-2	TGTGCCAGCAGCCGACGCGAAGGGACTAGTATCTACGAGCAGTACTTC	CASSRREGTSIYEQYF
TRBJ1-2	many	TRBD1	TRBV28	TGTGCCAGCATCCCTTCCTCGGGGACAGGGGTGGTTCGTGGCTACACCTTC	CASIPSSGTGVVRGYTF
TRBJ1-2	many	NA	TRBV15	TGTGCCACCAGCAGAGATTCGGGTCTCGACTATGGCTACACCTTC	CATSRDSGLDYGYTF
TRBJ2-7	NA	TRBD1	TRBV6-1	TGTGCCGGCAGTCCACGGACAGGAGTCTCCTACGAGCAGTACTTC	CAGSPRTGVSYEQYF
TRBJ2-5	once	NA	TRBV3-1	TGTGCCAGCAGCCACAAAATCTTCCCAGGGTCCCAGTACTTC	CASSHKIFPGSQYF
TRBJ2-5	many	NA	TRBV28	TGTGCCAGCAGTTTCTTGCAGGGAGGACAAGAGACCCAGTACTTC	CASSFLQGGQETQYF
TRBJ2-5	NA	NA	TRBV7-2	TGTGCCAGCAGCTCGGGACTGGAAGAGACCCAGTACTTC	CASSSGLEETQYF
TRBJ2-2	many	NA	TRBV11-2	TGTGCCAGCAGCTTAGAACCTTCCAACCCACTGACAGGCAACACCGGGGAGCTGTTTTTT	CASSLEPSNPLTGNTGELFF
TRBJ1-2	few	TRBD1	TRBV11-2	TGTGCCAGCACCGCCGGGACAGGGGCCGGCGGCTACACCTTC	CASTAGTGAGGYTF
TRBJ1-1	many	NA	TRBV4-1	TGCGCCAGCAGCCACCGGCACTTGAACACTGAAGCTTTCTTT	CASSHRHLNTEAFF
TRBJ2-7	many	NA	TRBV6-2/TRBV6-3	TGTGCCAGCAGAGGGTCCAACAGCGAGGTTTACGAGCAGTACTTC	CASRGSNSEVYEQYF
TRBJ2-6	many	TRBD1	TRBV25-1	TGTGCCAGCAGGAGTACAGGGGGTCCTGGGGCCAACGTCCTGACTTTC	CASRSTGGPGANVLTF
TRBJ2-5	many	TRBD1	TRBV7-6	TGTGCCAGCAGCTTAATGGCAGGGGGAGAGACCCAGTACTTC	CASSLMAGGETQYF
TRBJ2-5	many	NA	TRBV12-3/TRBV12-4	TGTGCCAGCAGTAAACGGGAGTTCGGGGAGACCCAGTACTTC	CASSKREFGETQYF
TRBJ2-1	many	TRBD2	TRBV6-2/TRBV6-3	TGTGCCAGCAGTACCAGACTAGCGGACATCTACAATGAGCAGTTCTTC	CASSTRLADIYNEQFF
TRBJ2-7	many	TRBD2	TRBV11-1	TGTGCCGGTGGACTAGCGGGAGGGCCTAGCTCCTACGAGCAGTACTTC	CAGGLAGGPSSYEQYF
TRBJ2-5	many	NA	TRBV6-1	TGTGCCAGCAGTCTCCAGACGCCGACAGGAGGGGAGACCCAGTACTTC	CASSLQTPTGGETQYF
TRBJ2-7	many	NA	TRBV27	TGTGCCAGCAGTCCGACCGGACTCCCCTACGAGCAGTACTTC	CASSPTGLPYEQYF
TRBJ1-5	many	NA	TRBV12-3/TRBV12-4	TGTGCCAGCAGTCGAGACCAGGACAGTAATCAGCCCCAGCATTTT	CASSRDQDSNQPQHF
TRBJ1-2	few	NA	TRBV7-8	TGTGCCAGCAGCGCGCACGGGACACGTAACTATGGCTACACCTTC	CASSAHGTRNYGYTF
TRBJ1-5	NA	TRBD1	TRBV2	TGTGCCAGCAGTGTACAGGGGAGCGATCAGCCCCAGCATTTT	CASSVQGSDQPQHF
TRBJ2-7	many	TRBD2	TRBV6-1	TGTGCCAGCAGTGGTCTTTTCTCGCGGGAGGGACCCTACGAGCAGTACTTC	CASSGLFSREGPYEQYF
TRBJ1-1	many	TRBD1	TRBV15	TGTGCCACCGACGGGACAGCCAAGACGGGATGGGAAACTGAAGCTTTCTTT	CATDGTAKTGWETEAFF
TRBJ2-7	many	TRBD1	TRBV7-9	TGTGCCAGCAGCTCCCGACAGGGTGTTAACGAGCAGTACTTC	CASSSRQGVNEQYF
TRBJ2-7	many	NA	TRBV11-1	TGTGCCAGCAGCGTGTCTCCCACACTCGATACCTACGAGCAGTACTTC	CASSVSPTLDTYEQYF
TRBJ1-2	few	TRBD1	TRBV24-1	TGTGCCACCAGTGATCCGGGACAGGGGAGTGGCTACACCTTC	CATSDPGQGSGYTF
TRBJ1-2	many	NA	TRBV6-5	TGTGCCAGCAGTTTCGGGCCTCGCTATGGCTACACCTTC	CASSFGPRYGYTF